The following is a T cell receptor beta chain sequence with its context. This specimen belongs to a study of technical replicates of blood from several donors. The V segment lost 5 bases and the J segment 3 bases; nucleotides outside the gene matches: 24. In germline, CDR1 is MGHRA, CDR2 YSYEKL. The CDR3 runs to 20 residues. Data came from immunoSEQ multiplex PCR; TCRdb stores just in-frame clones and leaves some out. There are about 60,000 clones in the sample; more than 85% occur only once, and 4.5% to 5.5% lies in the top ten. This receptor was obtained from a human donor in good health. Some clones in this sample may be carry-over from other donors' samples. The sample comprised PBMCs. This rearrangement joins TRBV4-1 to TRBJ1-1, with TRBD1 matching 7 bases. CDR3 region: CASSDRSWDFSRQGDTEAFF. The DNA of the CDR3 is TGCGCCAGCAGCGACAGAAGTTGGGACTTTTCGCGCCAGGGGGACACTGAAGCTTTCTTT.